Sequencing of this T cell receptor (beta chain) was carried out in a study of blood T cell repertoires in COVID-19. Authors' methods: Scientists estimated how many nucleated cells there were by amplifying reference gene primers. Some clones are missing from TCRdb's copy, which holds only in-frame ones; the method was immunoSEQ multiplex PCR. That table supplies the V and J calls and clone size; D and trimming were determined from the DNA. Here the sample spans some 150,000 clones, more than 65% being singletons. The V and J ends lost 3 bases and 5 bases respectively, with 19 bases between them. Per the germline V gene, CDR1 is LNHDA and CDR2 is SQIVND (reference sequence). The CDR3 length is 16 residues.

The receptor comes from a human donor with acute or convalescent COVID-19. The donor label of this sample is uncertain. Material: peripheral blood. The chain combines TRBV19 with TRBJ1-1, with a weak D call TRBD1 (5 bases). The CDR3 sequence is CASSIFGGGLGTEAFF. The CDR3 coding sequence is TGTGCCAGTAGTATTTTTGGCGGGGGTCTGGGGACTGAAGCTTTCTTT.